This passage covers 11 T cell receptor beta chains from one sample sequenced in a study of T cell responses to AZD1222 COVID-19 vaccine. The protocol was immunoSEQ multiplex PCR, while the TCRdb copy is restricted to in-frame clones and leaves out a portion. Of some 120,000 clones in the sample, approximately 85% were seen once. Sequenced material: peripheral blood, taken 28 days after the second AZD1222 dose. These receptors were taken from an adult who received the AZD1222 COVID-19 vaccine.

The CDR3 loop is CASSVMAGTEAFF. The CDR3 coding sequence is TGTGCCAGCAGCGTTATGGCGGGAACTGAAGCTTTCTTT. V is TRBV9 and J is TRBJ1-1; D is uncertain. V was pared by 2 bases and J by 5 bases, with 10 bases between. This CDR3 contains 13 residues. Per germline, CDR1 SGDLS and CDR2 YYNGEE.

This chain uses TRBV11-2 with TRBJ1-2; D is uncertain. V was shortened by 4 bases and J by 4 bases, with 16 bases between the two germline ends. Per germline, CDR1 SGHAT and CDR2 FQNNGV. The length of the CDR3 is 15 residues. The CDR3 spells CASSSLTTGSYGYTF. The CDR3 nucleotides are TGTGCCAGCAGCTCCTTAACGACCGGGAGCTATGGCTACACCTTC.

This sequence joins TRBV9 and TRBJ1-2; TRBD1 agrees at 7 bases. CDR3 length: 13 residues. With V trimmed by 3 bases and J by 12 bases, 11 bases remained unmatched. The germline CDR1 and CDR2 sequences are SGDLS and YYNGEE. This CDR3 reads CASSANRQGGHTF. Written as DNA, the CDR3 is TGTGCCAGCAGCGCCAACCGACAGGGAGGGCACACCTTC. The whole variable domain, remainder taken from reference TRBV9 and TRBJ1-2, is DSGVTQTPKHLITATGQRVTLRCSPRSGDLSVYWYQQSLDQGLQFLIQYYNGEERAKGNILERFSAQQFPDLHSELNLSSLELGDSALYFCASSANRQGGHTFGSGTRLTVV.

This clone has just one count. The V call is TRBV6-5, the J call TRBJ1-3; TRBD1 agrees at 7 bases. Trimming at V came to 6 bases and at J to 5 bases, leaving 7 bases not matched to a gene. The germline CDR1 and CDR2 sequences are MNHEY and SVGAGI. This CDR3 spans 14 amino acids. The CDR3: CASREGAARNTIYF. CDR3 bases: TGTGCCAGCAGGGAGGGGGCGGCACGAAACACCATATATTTT.

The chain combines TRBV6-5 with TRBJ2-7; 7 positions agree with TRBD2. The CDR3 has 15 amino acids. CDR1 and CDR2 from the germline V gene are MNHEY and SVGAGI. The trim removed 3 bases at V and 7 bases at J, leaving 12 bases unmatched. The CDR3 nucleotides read TGTGCCAGCAGTTATTCCACTAGCGTCGTCTGGGAGCAGTACTTC. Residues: CASSYSTSVVWEQYF.

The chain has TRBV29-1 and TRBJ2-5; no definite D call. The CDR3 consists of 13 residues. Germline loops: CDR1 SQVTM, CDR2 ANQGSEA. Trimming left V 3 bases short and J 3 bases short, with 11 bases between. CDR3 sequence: CSVDSDGKETQYF. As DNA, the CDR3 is TGCAGCGTTGATTCCGACGGCAAAGAGACCCAGTACTTC.

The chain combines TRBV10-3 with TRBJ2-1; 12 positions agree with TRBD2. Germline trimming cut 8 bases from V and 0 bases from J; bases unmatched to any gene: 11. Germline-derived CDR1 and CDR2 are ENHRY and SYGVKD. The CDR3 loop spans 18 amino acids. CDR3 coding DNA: TGTGCCATCTTATTCCCGCTAGCGGGGGGGAGCTCCTACAATGAGCAGTTCTTC. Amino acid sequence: CAILFPLAGGSSYNEQFF.

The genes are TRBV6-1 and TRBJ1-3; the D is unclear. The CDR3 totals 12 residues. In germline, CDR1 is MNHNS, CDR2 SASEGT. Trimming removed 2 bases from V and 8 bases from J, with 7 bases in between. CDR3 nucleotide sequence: TGTGCCAGCAGTGAAATTGGGGACACCATATATTTT. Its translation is CASSEIGDTIYF.

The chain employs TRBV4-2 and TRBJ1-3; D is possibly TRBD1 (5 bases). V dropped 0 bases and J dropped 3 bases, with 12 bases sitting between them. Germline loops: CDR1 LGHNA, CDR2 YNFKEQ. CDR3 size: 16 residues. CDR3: CASSQDQGAYGNTIYF. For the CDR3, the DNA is TGTGCCAGCAGCCAAGACCAAGGGGCGTATGGAAACACCATATATTTT.

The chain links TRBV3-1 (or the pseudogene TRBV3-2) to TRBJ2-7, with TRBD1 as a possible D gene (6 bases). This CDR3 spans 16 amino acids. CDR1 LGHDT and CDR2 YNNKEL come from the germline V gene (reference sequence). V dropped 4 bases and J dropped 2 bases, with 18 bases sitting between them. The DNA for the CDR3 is TGTGCCAGCAGCCCAGTGGGGGACAAACCTACCTACGAGCAGTACTTC. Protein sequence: CASSPVGDKPTYEQYF.

The CDR3 reads CSVERGGVSTEAFF. In nucleotides, the CDR3 is TGCAGCGTTGAAAGGGGGGGGGTGAGCACTGAAGCTTTCTTT. The gene calls are TRBV29-1 and TRBJ1-1; TRBD1 might be the D (6 bases). Germline CDR1 and CDR2: SQVTM and ANQGSEA. V was cut by 2 bases and J by 4 bases, with 14 bases left in between. There are 14 residues in the CDR3.